This T cell receptor (beta chain) emerged from a study of cytomegalovirus exposure and HLA in healthy donors. The PCR used 60 Vbeta and 13 Jbeta primers. TCRdb keeps only in-frame clones here, not all; method: immunoSEQ multiplex PCR. This table has approximately 180,000 clones, roughly nine tenths appearing once. The CDR3 loop spans 13 amino acids. Trimming removed 7 bases at V and 0 bases at J, with 9 bases between. Germline lookup yields CDR1 LNHDA and CDR2 SQIVND (reference sequence). Concerning this clone: What it binds is unknown.

Findings and limits, study-wide: A prior analysis recorded that most TCR beta V segments were productive about 90% or about 30% of the time. Per published reports, the classifier diagnosed cytomegalovirus status with high specificity and sensitivity. Researchers catalogued 164 TCR beta chains as cytomegalovirus-associated.

The V gene is TRBV19, the J gene TRBJ1-1; D not resolved. This clonotype was obtained from a girl under two years old in good health and CMV-seronegative. Material for sequencing was PBMCs. The CDR3 DNA is TGTGCCAGTAAAACTGACTTGAACACTGAAGCTTTCTTT. Its translation is CASKTDLNTEAFF.